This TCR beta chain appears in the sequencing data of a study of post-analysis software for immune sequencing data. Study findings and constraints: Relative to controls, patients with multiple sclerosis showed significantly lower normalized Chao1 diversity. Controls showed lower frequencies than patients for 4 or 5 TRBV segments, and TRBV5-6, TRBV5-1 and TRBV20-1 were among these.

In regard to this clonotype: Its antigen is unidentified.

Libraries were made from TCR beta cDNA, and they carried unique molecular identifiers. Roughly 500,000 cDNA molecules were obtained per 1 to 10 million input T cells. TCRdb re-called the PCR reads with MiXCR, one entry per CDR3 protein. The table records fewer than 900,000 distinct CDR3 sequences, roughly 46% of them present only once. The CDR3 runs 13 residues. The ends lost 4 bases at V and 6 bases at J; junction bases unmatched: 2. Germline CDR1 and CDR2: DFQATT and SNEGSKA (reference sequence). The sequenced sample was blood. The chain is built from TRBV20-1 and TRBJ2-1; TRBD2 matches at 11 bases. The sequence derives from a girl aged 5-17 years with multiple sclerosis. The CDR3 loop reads CSAKLAGVNEQFF. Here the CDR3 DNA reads TGCAGTGCTAAACTAGCGGGAGTCAATGAGCAGTTCTTC.